This TCR beta chain was sequenced during a study of blood T cells in healthy people across ages. Findings and caveats of the study: CMV infection status of these donors was not known.

The CDR3 covers 13 residues. Germline-derived CDR1 and CDR2 are ENHRY and SYGVKD. V was pared by 2 bases and J by 3 bases, with 8 bases between. Primed by a sample-barcoded 5' primer and a J-beta primer mix, a second PCR proceeded for 7 to 11 cycles. TCRdb re-derived calls from the 5' RACE reads in MiXCR, one entry per CDR3 protein. Here the sample spans about 730,000 distinct CDR3 sequences, roughly two fifths being singletons. Regarding this clonotype: The antigen is unknown.

The chain carries TRBV10-3 and TRBJ2-7; D remains unclear. This sequence originates from a woman aged 55 to 70 in good health. Sequenced: blood. CDR3 residues: CAISEPPNYEQYF. DNA of the CDR3: TGTGCCATCAGTGAGCCTCCCAACTACGAGCAGTACTTC.